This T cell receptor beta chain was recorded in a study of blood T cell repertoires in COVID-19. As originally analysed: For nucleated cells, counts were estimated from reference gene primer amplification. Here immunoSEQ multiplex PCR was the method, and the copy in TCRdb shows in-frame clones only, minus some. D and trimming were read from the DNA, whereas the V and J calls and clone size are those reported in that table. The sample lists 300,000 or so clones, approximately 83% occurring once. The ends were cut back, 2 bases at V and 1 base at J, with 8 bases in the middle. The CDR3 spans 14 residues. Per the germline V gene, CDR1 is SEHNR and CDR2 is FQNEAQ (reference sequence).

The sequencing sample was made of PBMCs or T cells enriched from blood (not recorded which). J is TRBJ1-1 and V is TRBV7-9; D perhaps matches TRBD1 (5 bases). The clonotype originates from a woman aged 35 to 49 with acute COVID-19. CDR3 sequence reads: CASSLSGANTEAFF. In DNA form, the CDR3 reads TGTGCCAGCAGCTTAAGCGGGGCGAACACTGAAGCTTTCTTT.